The following is a T cell receptor (beta chain) sequence with its context. Its antigen has not been determined. Base qualities are not at hand, and no much larger clone is one base apart. V is cut by 4 bases and J by 1 base, and the space between the germline ends is 13 bases. The CDR3 measures 16 amino acids from cysteine to phenylalanine. Kept here is only the CDR3 DNA, which spans 48 bases and is read in frame from base 1. CDR1 and CDR2, per the germline V gene (reference sequence), are LGHDT and YNNKEL. The data originate from a study of T-cell memory formation after mild COVID-19 (dated by TCRdb to the early 2020s). Turning to the overall study: TCR sequence clusters from the two donors were found to be largely donor specific. Longitudinal TCRalpha and TCRbeta repertoire sequencing tracked T-cell clones expanding and contracting after mild COVID-19 in a couple of donors. Two young, previously healthy adult volunteers made up the cohort, one male and one female. Broader findings and caveats from the paper: The study covered only a couple of mild cases, and larger cohorts including severe cases with pre-infection samples were considered necessary. The second-wave clones that peaked on day 37 were not confirmed to be SARS-CoV-2 specific. Contracting CD4+ clones appeared mostly in the CM and EM memory subsets, whereas CD8+ clones were enriched in EMRA. Clones that contracted from day 15 to 85 showed balanced CD4/CD8 phenotypes, whereas a second wave of clones that expanded from day 15 to 37 leaned towards CD4+. Some responding clones were detected in pre-infection memory, suggesting pre-existing cross-reactive memory T cells joined the SARS-CoV-2 response.

TCRdb names Illumina NovaSeq 6000 as the instrument used. cDNA libraries for TCRalpha and TCRbeta were prepared by 5'RACE using constant-segment primers, with sample barcodes and unique molecular identifiers added. RNA was extracted from every sample with Trizol reagent. The libraries were amplified in two PCR steps, and the second step added a second sample barcode and Illumina TruSeq adapters. Sequencing of libraries was performed on an Illumina NovaSeq with 2 x 150 bp paired-end reads. Regarding the original processing steps: Reads were demultiplexed and collapsed into UMI-guided consensus sequences with migec v1.2.7. Using mixcr v2.1.11, the UMI consensuses were aligned to TRA and TRB V and J templates and assembled into clonotypes. Clonotypes were classified as expanded or contracted when called significant by both edgeR and NoisET, with noise models trained on biological replicates. For edgeR calls, a false discovery rate-adjusted p below 0.01 and a log2 fold-change threshold of 1 were applied. PCA with hierarchical clustering of max-normalized trajectories of the 1000 most abundant clonotypes was used as exploratory dynamics analysis. Separately sequenced CD4+ and CD8+ repertoires were used to assign the CD4 or CD8 phenotype of responding clones. TCRdb ran its own pipeline on the public reads, namely fastp trimming at Q25 and MiXCR clone calling, and kept in-frame beta chains. Every entry covers one CDR3 protein and lists the most common genes and DNA from its rows. TCRdb's processing, not the study's, gives the V and J calls here. The sample table shows 350,000 or so distinct CDR3 sequences, and more than 20% are seen once. Clones ranked in the top ten supply 20% to 25% of the sample.

PBMCs were isolated by Ficoll-Paque density gradient centrifugation. The chain is assembled from TRBV3-1 and TRBJ2-2, with TRBD1 tentatively as D gene (6 bases match). Sequenced input: PBMCs or a T cell subset sorted from them (not recorded which). The receptor comes from a young man who had mild COVID-19 (a few samples of this study predate the infection). The sample titles of this study are shuffled in the database, so cell type and time point are left out; the donor was told from shared clones. The sequenced DNA: TGTGCCAGCAGCCTCCTGTGGGGACAGAACACCGGGGAGCTGTTTTTT. Its product reads: CASSLLWGQNTGELFF.